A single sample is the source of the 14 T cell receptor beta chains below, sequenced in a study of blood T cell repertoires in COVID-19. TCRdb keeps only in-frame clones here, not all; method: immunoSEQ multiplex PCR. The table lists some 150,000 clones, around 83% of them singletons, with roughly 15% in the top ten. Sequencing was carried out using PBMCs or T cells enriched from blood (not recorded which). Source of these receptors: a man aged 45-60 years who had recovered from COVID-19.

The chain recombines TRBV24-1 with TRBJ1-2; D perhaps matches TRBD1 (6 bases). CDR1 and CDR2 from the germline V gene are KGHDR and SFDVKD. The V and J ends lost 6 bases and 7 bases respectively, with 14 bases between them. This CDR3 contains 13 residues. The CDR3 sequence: CATSTRGGGGYTF. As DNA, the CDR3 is TGTGCCACCAGTACTCGCGGGGGCGGTGGCTACACCTTC.

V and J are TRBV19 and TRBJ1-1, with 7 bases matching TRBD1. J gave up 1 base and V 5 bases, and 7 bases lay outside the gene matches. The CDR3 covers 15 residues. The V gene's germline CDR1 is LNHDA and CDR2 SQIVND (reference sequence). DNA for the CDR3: TGTGCCAGTAGTTCCTGGACAGGCCAGAACACTGAAGCTTTCTTT. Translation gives CASSSWTGQNTEAFF.

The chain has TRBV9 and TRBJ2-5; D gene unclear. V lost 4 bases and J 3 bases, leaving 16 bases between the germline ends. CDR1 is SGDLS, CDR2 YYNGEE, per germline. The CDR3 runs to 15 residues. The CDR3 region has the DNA TGTGCCAGCAGCATCCACGCGGTTGATGAAGAGACCCAGTACTTC. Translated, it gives CASSIHAVDEETQYF.

Written as DNA, the CDR3 is TGTGCCAGCTCACCCGAGACAGGCCAATCGCGCTATGGCTACACCTTC. Its translation: CASSPETGQSRYGYTF. The chain combines TRBV18 with TRBJ1-2; TRBD1 is a possible D gene (6 bases). Germline CDR1 and CDR2: KGHSH and LQKENI. This CDR3 has 16 residues. The V end lost 3 bases, the J end lost 4 bases, and 18 bases lay between the germline ends. The complete variable domain, with remaining parts taken from reference TRBV18 and TRBJ1-2, reads NAGVMQNPRHLVRRRGQEARLRCSPMKGHSHVYWYRQLPEEGLKFMVYLQKENIIDESGMPKERFSAEFPKEGPSILRIQQVVRGDSAAYFCASSPETGQSRYGYTFGSGTRLTVV.

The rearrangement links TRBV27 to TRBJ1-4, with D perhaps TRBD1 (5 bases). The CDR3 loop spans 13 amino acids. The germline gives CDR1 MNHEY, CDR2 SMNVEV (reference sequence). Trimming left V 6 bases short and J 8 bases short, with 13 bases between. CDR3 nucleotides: TGTGCCAGCAGCCCAGGGCCGTGGGAAAAACTGTTTTTT. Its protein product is CASSPGPWEKLFF.

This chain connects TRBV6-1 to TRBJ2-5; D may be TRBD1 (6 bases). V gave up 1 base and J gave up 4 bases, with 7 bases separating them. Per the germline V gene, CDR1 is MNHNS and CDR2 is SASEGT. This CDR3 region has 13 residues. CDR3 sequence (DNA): TGTGCCAGCAGTGAAGGGACAGTAGAGACCCAGTACTTC. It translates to CASSEGTVETQYF.

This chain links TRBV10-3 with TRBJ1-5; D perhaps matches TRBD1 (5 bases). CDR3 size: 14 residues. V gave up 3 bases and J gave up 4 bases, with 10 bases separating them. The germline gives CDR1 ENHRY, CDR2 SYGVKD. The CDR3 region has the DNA TGTGCCATCAGTGAACAGGCGGGGAATCAGCCCCAGCATTTT. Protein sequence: CAISEQAGNQPQHF.

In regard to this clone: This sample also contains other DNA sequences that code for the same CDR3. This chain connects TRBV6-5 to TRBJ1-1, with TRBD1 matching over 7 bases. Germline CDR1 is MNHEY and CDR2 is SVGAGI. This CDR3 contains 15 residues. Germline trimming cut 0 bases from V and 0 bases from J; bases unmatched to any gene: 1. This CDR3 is CASSYSGTVNTEAFF. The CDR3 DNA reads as TGTGCCAGCAGTTACTCGGGGACAGTGAACACTGAAGCTTTCTTT.

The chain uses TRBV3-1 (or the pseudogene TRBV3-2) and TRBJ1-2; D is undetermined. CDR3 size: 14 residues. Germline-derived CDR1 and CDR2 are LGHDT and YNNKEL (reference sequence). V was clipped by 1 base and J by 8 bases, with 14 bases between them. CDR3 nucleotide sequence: TGTGCCAGCAGCCAAGCTGCTTCTGCGGGCGGCTACACCTTC. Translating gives CASSQAASAGGYTF.

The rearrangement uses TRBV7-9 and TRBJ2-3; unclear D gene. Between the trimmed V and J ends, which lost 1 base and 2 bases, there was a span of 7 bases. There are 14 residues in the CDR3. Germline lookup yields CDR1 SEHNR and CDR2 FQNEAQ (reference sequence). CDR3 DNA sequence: TGTGCCAGCAGCTTAGGAACCTACACAGATACGCAGTATTTT. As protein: CASSLGTYTDTQYF.

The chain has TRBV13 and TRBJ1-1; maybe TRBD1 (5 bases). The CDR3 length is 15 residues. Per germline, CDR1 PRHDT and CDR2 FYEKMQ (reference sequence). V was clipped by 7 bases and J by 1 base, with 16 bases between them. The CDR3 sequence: CASTGQGRENTEAFF. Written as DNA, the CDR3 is TGTGCCAGCACCGGTCAAGGCAGGGAGAACACTGAAGCTTTCTTT.

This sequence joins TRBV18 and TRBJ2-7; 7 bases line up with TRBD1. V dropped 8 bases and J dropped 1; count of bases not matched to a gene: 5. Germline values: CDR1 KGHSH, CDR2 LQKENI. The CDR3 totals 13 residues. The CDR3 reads CASNDRDSYEQYF. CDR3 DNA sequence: TGTGCCAGCAATGACAGGGATTCCTACGAGCAGTACTTC.

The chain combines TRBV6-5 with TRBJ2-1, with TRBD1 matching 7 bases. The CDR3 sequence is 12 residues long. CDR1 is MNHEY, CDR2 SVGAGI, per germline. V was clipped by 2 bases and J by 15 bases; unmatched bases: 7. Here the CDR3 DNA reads TGTGCCAGCAGTTACGGGGCAGGGGGTTTGTTCTTC. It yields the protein CASSYGAGGLFF.

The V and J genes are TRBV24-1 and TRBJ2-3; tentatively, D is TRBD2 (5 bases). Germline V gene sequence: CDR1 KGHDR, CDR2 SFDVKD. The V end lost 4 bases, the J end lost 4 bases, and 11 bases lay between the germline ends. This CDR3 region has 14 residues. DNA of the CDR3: TGTGCCACCAGTGAAGACGGGGTTGCAGATACGCAGTATTTT. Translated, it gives CATSEDGVADTQYF.